The sequence of this T cell receptor (beta chain) was determined in a study of shared clonotypes between healthy human individuals. Points from the study as a whole: Clonotype sharing among donors was thought likely to change with sequencing depth. It was observed that roughly 5.4% of naive CD4 clonotypes were shared across a handful of donors. The study sampled only blood, and tissue repertoires likely differ.

Repertoires were generated with immunoSEQ multiplex PCR, while TCRdb's copy carries only in-frame clones and drops some. The table shows more than 2,000,000 clones, with around nine tenths occurring only once. As to this clone: The antigen remains unidentified.

Sequenced input: naive CD4+ T cells sorted from blood. The subset denotes: CD45RA+ positively selected. The clonotype originates from a man between 18 and 35 years old in good health.

CDR3 nucleotide sequence: TGTGCCAGCAGTTTATTGGGGGGGGGTCCCTCTGGAAACACCATATATTTT. Translating it yields CASSLLGGGPSGNTIYF. The V and J genes are TRBV28 and TRBJ1-3; D may be TRBD1 (5 bases). This CDR3 contains 17 residues. The V end was cut by 1 base, the J end by 0 bases, with 13 bases between. Germline V gene lookup returns CDR1 MDHEN and CDR2 SYDVKM.